This T cell receptor beta chain was recorded in a study of read filtering for tumor transcriptome and immune sequencing (dated by TCRdb to the early 2020s). For the study in its entirety: Of the patients in the cohort, fewer than 20 were male and fewer than 15 were female, and their mean age was roughly 68 years, with a range of about 45 to 90. TCR-region mapped reads per sample ranged from about 3.5 to 11 million with IR-seq versus only about 85 to 1,300 with RNA-seq. Under revised international staging, about eight patients fell into R-ISS I, about 17 into R-ISS II and more than five into R-ISS III. TCR repertoires obtained by targeted immune repertoire sequencing and by bulk whole-transcriptome sequencing performed on the same bone marrow samples were compared. One of the main goals was to work out a read-filtering strategy for immune repertoire data, in particular whether clonotypes backed by only a single read should be removed. Whole-transcriptome libraries were prepared with the TruSeq RNA Access Library Prep Kit after DNase treatment.

Each patient had bone marrow sampled at the time of active disease. Isolation of bone marrow mononuclear cells was performed by Ficoll-Hypaque density gradient centrifugation. CD138-negative cells were obtained by negative selection after labeling with CD138 magnetic microbeads on a MACS separator, removing myeloma plasma cells. The purity of the isolated cells was checked by flow cytometry with CD138 antibodies on an Attune NxT. TRIzol reagent was used to extract total RNA, and a NanoDrop spectrophotometer was used to quantify the extracted RNA. Paired RNA-seq and IR-seq were performed on the CD138-negative bone marrow sample of each patient. TCR libraries were built from about 370 ng RNA with the Immunoverse kit, using molecular barcoded adaptors covering alpha/delta and beta/gamma chains. TCR library preparation used the same RNA that went into transcriptome sequencing. Sequencing of TCR libraries was carried out on an Illumina HiSeq 4000 with 2 x 150 cycles. Concerning the study's data processing: With MiXCR, TCR reads were aligned to human V, D, J and C references and assembled into CDR3 clonotypes, with quality filtering and error correction included. The tcR package in R was used to analyze clonotype counts and gene usage diversity. For inspection of raw mapping reads, RNA-seq reads were mapped by STAR aligner version 2.5.3a onto GRCh37 of the human genome. IR-seq fastq files were randomly downsampled with Seqtk 1.3 to test the effect of sequencing depth on detected clonotypes. In-frame beta chains were kept once TCRdb had trimmed the public reads at Q25 with fastp and called clones with MiXCR. Identical CDR3 protein sequences are pooled into one entry, listed with their most common genes and DNA. These V and J calls rely on TCRdb rather than the paper's analysis. Here the sample has approximately 14,000 distinct CDR3 sequences; roughly 20% occur a single time. Of the sample, 80% falls within the top ten clones.

General findings and caveats noted by the study authors: Single-read clonotypes made up 80% to 85% of clonotypes but only approximately 4% of total reads in IR-seq, compared with around 71% of clonotypes and around 41% of reads in RNA-seq. Compared with RNA-seq, IR-seq captured clonotypes at much greater depth and more reliably, and a smaller IR-seq throughput was enough to identify most of the shared clonotypes. The correlation between IR-seq and RNA-seq shared clonotype proportions was increased by removal of single-read clonotypes. The sorted CD138-negative fraction was composed of a mixed bone marrow immune population rather than of purified T cells.

From its cysteine to its phenylalanine, the CDR3 spans 15 amino acids. The kept DNA is CDR3 alone, 45 bases in frame from the first base. The germline V gene provides CDR1 SGHTA and CDR2 FQGNSA. Clipping removes 8 bases from V and 9 bases from J, with 15 as the unmatched junction base count. As for this clonotype: Its antigen is still unknown. Per-base qualities were not stored, and no clone one base away is much larger.

The receptor was isolated from a donor aged 40 or over with multiple myeloma. The sequencing sample was made of a population of CD138-negative cells sorted from bone marrow. This specimen's cell subset or site label, per the study, means: bone marrow mononuclear cells depleted of CD138+ plasma/myeloma cells by negative magnetic selection. This sequence uses TRBV7-2 and TRBJ2-4; 8 nucleotides in the junction match TRBD2. CDR3 reads: CASGPHSGNSGIQYF. The DNA reads TGTGCCAGCGGCCCACATAGCGGGAATTCAGGCATTCAGTACTTC.